This passage covers 21 T cell receptor beta chains from one sample sequenced in a study of human T cells and chemical hapten exposure. As for time point: patch test 1, 2 weeks after DPC sensitization. Treatment denoted: therapeutic diphenylcyclopropenone sensitization with weekly scalp DPC. TCRdb ran MiXCR on the RACE reads and lists one entry per CDR3 protein. The sample includes around 120,000 distinct CDR3 sequences, 8% to 13% seen only once; the top ten take approximately 4%. Material: whole blood, obtained in connection with sensitization to the hapten diphenylcyclopropenone (DPC). Receptors were obtained from a middle-aged woman with alopecia areata. Some clones in this sample may be carry-over from other donors' samples.

The rearrangement links TRBV28 to TRBJ1-2; TRBD1 matches at 7 bases. The length of the CDR3 is 14 residues. Germline CDR1 and CDR2: MDHEN and SYDVKM. Unmatched junction bases numbered 12, after V lost 6 bases and J lost 8 bases. CDR3 in DNA: TGTGCCAGCAGCTACGGACAGGAGGTAGGCGGCTACACCTTC. As protein: CASSYGQEVGGYTF.

This clonotype showed up just once. J is TRBJ1-2 and V is TRBV29-1, with 12 positions matching TRBD1. Germline CDR1 is SQVTM and CDR2 is ANQGSEA. J gave up 10 bases and V 7 bases, and 4 bases lay outside the gene matches. The CDR3 spans 11 residues. Written as DNA, the CDR3 is TGCAGCGGGGGACAGGGGGCTGTCTACACCTTC. Protein: CSGGQGAVYTF.

Many counts were recorded for this clonotype. Here the CDR3 DNA reads TGTGCCAGCAGCTTAAGGTCCGGGGAGCTGTTTTTT. Protein: CASSLRSGELFF. The chain recombines TRBV7-9 with TRBJ2-2; no definite D call. Between the trimmed V and J ends, which lost 2 bases and 6 bases, there was a span of 4 bases. The CDR3 length is 12 residues. Germline CDR1 reads SEHNR; CDR2 reads FQNEAQ (reference sequence).

In this sample, this clonotype turned up many times. The J gene is TRBJ2-1, the V gene TRBV7-9, with D possibly matching TRBD1 (5 bases). Trimming removed 3 bases at V and 5 bases at J, with 8 bases between. CDR3 length: 13 amino acids. The germline V gene encodes CDR1 SEHNR and CDR2 FQNEAQ (reference sequence). CDR3 sequence (DNA): TGTGCCAGCAGCTTGACAGCGAACAATGAGCAGTTCTTC. It translates to CASSLTANNEQFF.

This clonotype has only a few counts. The chain joins TRBV2 to TRBJ2-1; D tentatively fits TRBD1 or TRBD2 (5 bases each). Germline V gene sequence: CDR1 SNHLY, CDR2 FYNNEI. The CDR3 has 13 residues. Trimming took 6 bases from V and 6 from J, leaving 12 bases between them. CDR3 nucleotide sequence: TGTGCCAGCAGATTTCCCGGGGCCAATGAGCAGTTCTTC. Amino acids: CASRFPGANEQFF.

V is TRBV20-1 and J is TRBJ2-3, with a tentative D call TRBD1 (6 bases). Germline V gives CDR1 DFQATT, CDR2 SNEGSKA (reference sequence). This CDR3 is 13 amino acids long. V was shortened by 6 bases and J by 6 bases, with 16 bases between the two germline ends. The CDR3 DNA is TGCAGTGCCACTAAACAGGGACGGGATACGCAGTATTTT. Translation: CSATKQGRDTQYF.

The rearrangement links TRBV29-1 to TRBJ1-2; no definite D call. Trimming removed 3 bases from V and 8 bases from J, with 7 bases in between. Germline V gene data show CDR1 as SQVTM and CDR2 as ANQGSEA. This CDR3 spans 10 amino acids. CDR3 sequence (DNA): TGCAGCGTTGAGTCTACAGGCTACACCTTC. Translating it yields CSVESTGYTF.

This clonotype was seen at least ten times. The chain links TRBV19 to TRBJ1-2, with no clear D. The length of the CDR3 is 10 residues. V gave up 7 bases and J gave up 7 bases, with 7 bases separating them. CDR1 LNHDA and CDR2 SQIVND come from the germline V gene (reference sequence). CDR3 nucleotides: TGTGCCAGTAAGTCGGGTGGCTACACCTTC. Amino acid sequence: CASKSGGYTF.

This clonotype was seen many times. The rearrangement joins TRBV20-1 to TRBJ1-5; possible D gene TRBD1, 6 bases. V lost 4 bases and J lost 6, with 10 bases in between. CDR3 length: 12 amino acids. CDR1 and CDR2 (germline): DFQATT, SNEGSKA (reference sequence). The CDR3 is CSATGEGQPQHF. Here the CDR3 DNA reads TGCAGTGCTACAGGGGAAGGTCAGCCCCAGCATTTT.

The sample holds many counts of this clonotype. The chain is built from TRBV4-2 and TRBJ1-5; unclear D gene. V was shortened by 0 bases and J by 15 bases, with 15 bases between the two germline ends. CDR3 length: 13 residues. Germline values: CDR1 LGHNA, CDR2 YNFKEQ. The CDR3 sequence is CASSQDQSGLRHF. CDR3 DNA: TGTGCCAGCAGCCAAGATCAAAGTGGGCTGCGGCATTTT.

This clonotype was seen only a few times. This rearrangement joins TRBV4-1 to TRBJ1-1; tentatively, D is TRBD1 (5 bases). Germline V gene sequence: CDR1 MGHRA, CDR2 YSYEKL. V gave up 3 bases and J gave up 0 bases, with 8 bases separating them. The CDR3 has 14 residues. The CDR3 spells CASSQQGLNTEAFF. CDR3 DNA sequence: TGCGCCAGCAGCCAGCAGGGCTTGAACACTGAAGCTTTCTTT.

There are many counts of this clonotype. The chain uses TRBV5-1 and TRBJ2-3, with TRBD1 matching over 7 bases. The germline CDR1 and CDR2 sequences are SGHRS and YFSETQ. The CDR3 consists of 15 residues. V was pared by 2 bases and J by 4 bases, with 7 bases of the junction left unmatched. The CDR3 DNA follows: TGCGCCAGCAGCTTAAAGGGGGCGCAACCAGATACGCAGTATTTT. Amino acid sequence: CASSLKGAQPDTQYF.

V usage is TRBV29-1 and J usage is TRBJ1-4; D is unresolved. Germline-derived CDR1 and CDR2 are SQVTM and ANQGSEA. V shed 3 bases and J shed 0 bases, with 8 bases lying between them. The CDR3 sequence is 14 residues long. This chain's CDR3 is CSVELIPTNEKLFF. CDR3 bases: TGCAGCGTTGAGCTTATACCAACTAATGAAAAACTGTTTTTT.

This clonotype was detected ten times or more. The chain combines TRBV14 with TRBJ2-1; TRBD2 might be the D (5 bases). CDR1 and CDR2 (germline): SGHDN, FVKESK. The CDR3 extends over 18 amino acids. V dropped 4 bases and J dropped 0 bases, with 19 bases sitting between them. The CDR3 region is CASSPLDGVRSSYNEQFF. Written as DNA, the CDR3 is TGTGCCAGCAGCCCTCTTGACGGGGTACGGAGCTCCTACAATGAGCAGTTCTTC.

There are many counts of this clonotype. J is TRBJ1-4 and V is TRBV28; D not certain. This CDR3 contains 15 residues. The germline gives CDR1 MDHEN, CDR2 SYDVKM. Trimming pared 7 bases from V and 0 bases from J, leaving 12 bases between. CDR3 in DNA: TGTGCCAGCATCCAAAGTGGCGCAACTAATGAAAAACTGTTTTTT. It yields the protein CASIQSGATNEKLFF.

This clonotype has at least ten counts. V usage is TRBV7-2 and J usage is TRBJ2-3; no clear D. The CDR3 is 14 amino acids. The germline gives CDR1 SGHTA, CDR2 FQGNSA. V lost 3 bases to trimming and J lost 5 bases, with 12 bases between them. The CDR3 nucleotides read TGTGCCAGCAGCTTCAGCCCCATGGGAGATACGCAGTATTTT. Protein sequence: CASSFSPMGDTQYF.

This clonotype turned up a few times. The chain has TRBV10-3 and TRBJ2-3; D gene ambiguous. Trimming cost V 7 bases and J 2 bases, with 10 bases left between them. Per the germline V gene, CDR1 is ENHRY and CDR2 is SYGVKD. The CDR3 is 13 residues long. The CDR3 sequence: CAIKPRFTDTQYF. The CDR3 bases are TGTGCCATCAAGCCTCGCTTCACAGATACGCAGTATTTT.

There are a few counts of this clonotype. The genes are TRBV20-1 and TRBJ2-1; tentatively, D is TRBD2 (6 bases). Germline loops: CDR1 DFQATT, CDR2 SNEGSKA (reference sequence). Trimming removed 2 bases at V and 4 bases at J, with 12 bases between. The CDR3 length is 14 residues. This chain's CDR3 is CSARLAGRYNEQFF. The CDR3 DNA is TGCAGTGCTAGACTCGCGGGGAGGTACAATGAGCAGTTCTTC.

This sequence joins TRBV25-1 and TRBJ1-1, with a possible D match to TRBD1 (6 bases). CDR1 MGHDK and CDR2 SYGVNS come from the germline V gene. The CDR3 has 18 residues. The V end was cut by 2 bases, the J end by 7 bases, with 26 bases between. The CDR3 region has the DNA TGTGCCAGCAGTGAAATAACAGGGAAGGTACCAAAACAACTTGAAGCTTTCTTT. Translation: CASSEITGKVPKQLEAFF.

This clonotype was seen at least ten times. V usage is TRBV11-2 and J usage is TRBJ1-1; possible D gene TRBD1, 6 bases. This CDR3 contains 18 residues. Germline values: CDR1 SGHAT, CDR2 FQNNGV. V dropped 2 bases and J dropped 1 base, with 20 bases sitting between them. The CDR3 loop reads CASSLKGRRGLGNTEAFF. The CDR3 nucleotides are TGTGCCAGCAGCTTAAAAGGACGCAGGGGACTGGGGAACACTGAAGCTTTCTTT.

The J gene is TRBJ1-5, the V gene TRBV27, with D hard to call. There are 16 residues in the CDR3. Trimming left V 2 bases short and J 5 bases short, with 16 bases between. Germline loops: CDR1 MNHEY, CDR2 SMNVEV (reference sequence). The CDR3 nucleotides are TGTGCCAGCAGTTTAAGGTTCGGGCAGTATGATCAGCCCCAGCATTTT. Its protein product is CASSLRFGQYDQPQHF.